The next 10 T cell receptor beta chains were all read from a single sample in a study of blood T cell repertoires in COVID-19. Profiled with immunoSEQ multiplex PCR; TCRdb holds only in-frame clones, not every one. Of some 49,000 clones listed, more than 90% are singletons. The sample consisted of peripheral blood. These receptors originate from a man in his 70s with active COVID-19.

V and J are TRBV5-4 and TRBJ2-7, with 7 bases fitting TRBD1. Germline CDR1 SGHNT, CDR2 YYREEE (reference sequence). CDR3 size: 14 residues. V lost 0 bases and J lost 4; bases outside the gene matches: 4. CDR3 loop: CASSLADRRYEQYF. As DNA, the CDR3 is TGTGCCAGCAGCTTGGCGGACAGGCGATACGAGCAGTACTTC.

V and J are TRBV6-5 and TRBJ1-6, with a weak D call TRBD1 (5 bases). Per the germline V gene, CDR1 is MNHEY and CDR2 is SVGAGI. V lost 3 bases, J lost 7 bases, and 16 bases lay in between. CDR3 size: 16 residues. Written as DNA, the CDR3 is TGTGCCAGCAGTTATTCTCCAGGGCTTGGGAATTCACCCCTCCACTTT. Translation: CASSYSPGLGNSPLHF.

The J gene is TRBJ1-2, the V gene TRBV19, with a possible D match to TRBD1 (5 bases). Trimming shortened V by 5 bases and J by 3 bases, and 10 bases separated the two germline ends. CDR3 length equals 13 residues. The germline CDR1 and CDR2 sequences are LNHDA and SQIVND (reference sequence). The DNA of the CDR3 is TGTGCCAGTAGTCCCCAGGGTGACTATGGCTACACCTTC. This encodes CASSPQGDYGYTF.

The chain carries TRBV7-2 and TRBJ2-5, with TRBD1 matching over 7 bases. The CDR3 length is 14 residues. Germline lookup yields CDR1 SGHTA and CDR2 FQGNSA. V shed 6 bases, J shed 4 bases, and the junction held 8 bases outside the gene matches. This CDR3 is CASRPQGYSETQYF. The CDR3 DNA reads TGTGCCAGCAGACCACAGGGGTACTCAGAGACCCAGTACTTC.

The gene calls are TRBV5-8 and TRBJ2-5; possibly TRBD2 for D (5 bases). This CDR3 has 15 residues. Trimming left V 1 base short and J 3 bases short, with 13 bases between. The germline CDR1 and CDR2 sequences are SGHTS and YDEGEE. The CDR3 DNA follows: TGTGCCAGCAGCTTGTCTCGCCTGGGAGAAGAGACCCAGTACTTC. It codes for CASSLSRLGEETQYF.

J is TRBJ2-2 and V is TRBV2; D is unclear. The CDR3 length is 14 residues. Germline assignment: CDR1 SNHLY and CDR2 FYNNEI. V gave up 5 bases and J gave up 6 bases, with 13 bases separating them. The CDR3 protein is CASSPGLAPGELFF. CDR3 DNA: TGTGCCAGCAGTCCTGGGTTAGCTCCCGGGGAGCTGTTTTTT.

This chain joins TRBV6-5 and TRBJ2-1, with TRBD2 identical over 7 bases. This CDR3 contains 16 residues. With V trimmed by 2 bases and J by 4 bases, 8 bases remained unmatched. Germline loops: CDR1 MNHEY, CDR2 SVGAGI. CDR3 DNA sequence: TGTGCCAGCAGTTACCGGCTAGCGGAATCGTACAATGAGCAGTTCTTC. It specifies CASSYRLAESYNEQFF.

This clone appeared once. The gene calls are TRBV19 and TRBJ2-7; D is undetermined. Germline-derived CDR1 and CDR2 are LNHDA and SQIVND (reference sequence). This CDR3 contains 13 residues. V was pared by 6 bases and J by 2 bases, with 11 bases between. The DNA for the CDR3 is TGTGCCAGTAGAGCTCAAGCCACCTACGAGCAGTACTTC. Its protein is CASRAQATYEQYF.

The rearrangement joins TRBV2 to TRBJ1-5; 8 nucleotides match TRBD1. Germline V lookup: CDR1 SNHLY, CDR2 FYNNEI. The trim removed 5 bases at V and 5 bases at J, leaving 8 bases unmatched. The CDR3 length is 15 residues. This CDR3 is CASSWTGIGYQPQHF. CDR3 coding DNA: TGTGCCAGCAGTTGGACAGGGATAGGATATCAGCCCCAGCATTTT.

The genes are TRBV7-2 and TRBJ2-6; tentatively, D is TRBD1 (5 bases). This CDR3 has 17 amino acids. Germline-derived CDR1 and CDR2 are SGHTA and FQGNSA. Trimming took off 2 bases at V and 2 bases at J, with 13 bases between the two ends. Written as DNA, the CDR3 is TGTGCCAGCAGCTTATTGCCAGGGTTCGCTGGGGCCAACGTCCTGACTTTC. Translating gives CASSLLPGFAGANVLTF.